Listed here are 13 T cell receptor beta chains from one sample, sequenced in a study of blood T cell repertoires in COVID-19. Using immunoSEQ multiplex PCR, the repertoire was profiled, and TCRdb retains in-frame clones only, with some absent. This table holds approximately 90,000 clones, around 80% found once. Sequences were obtained from peripheral blood. These receptors were taken from a woman older than 75 with active or convalescent COVID-19.

The genes are TRBV19 and TRBJ1-1, with a possible D match to TRBD1 (6 bases). The V end lost 6 bases, the J end lost 0 bases, and 8 bases lay between the germline ends. The CDR3 is 13 amino acids. CDR1 is LNHDA, CDR2 SQIVND, per germline (reference sequence). The DNA for the CDR3 is TGTGCCAGTAGCCGGACAGTGAACACTGAAGCTTTCTTT. It translates to CASSRTVNTEAFF.

This chain links TRBV5-1 with TRBJ2-1; D might be TRBD1 (6 bases). Trimming took off 3 bases at V and 3 bases at J, with 7 bases between the two ends. Germline values: CDR1 SGHRS, CDR2 YFSETQ. This CDR3 contains 13 residues. CDR3 loop: CASSWDIYNEQFF. CDR3 sequence (DNA): TGCGCCAGCAGCTGGGACATCTACAATGAGCAGTTCTTC.

The V call is TRBV21-1, the J call TRBJ2-7; the table names TRBD2, a call not compared with the DNA. TRBV21-1 is a pseudogene locus. This CDR3 is built from 14 residues. The CDR3 bases are TGTGCCAGCAGACAAGGGGAGGGTTTTTACGAGCAGTACTTC. This codes for CASRQGEGFYEQYF.

The CDR3 loop reads CASSLGSSDVYEQYF. The DNA of the CDR3 is TGTGCCAGCAGCTTAGGGTCTAGCGACGTCTACGAGCAGTACTTC. The chain joins TRBV7-9 to TRBJ2-7; D perhaps matches TRBD2 (6 bases). CDR1 and CDR2 from the germline V gene are SEHNR and FQNEAQ (reference sequence). The CDR3 is 15 residues long. Trimming cost V 1 base and J 3 bases, with 13 bases left between them.

The V call is TRBV6-5, the J call TRBJ2-7, with a tentative D call TRBD1 (5 bases). Germline V lookup: CDR1 MNHEY, CDR2 SVGAGI. V shed 7 bases and J shed 4 bases, with 8 bases lying between them. This CDR3 has 11 amino acids. The CDR3 loop reads CASKQGYEQYF. Here the CDR3 DNA reads TGTGCCAGCAAGCAGGGTTACGAGCAGTACTTC.

V and J are TRBV7-6 and TRBJ2-2; no clear D gene. Trimming stripped 1 base from V and 1 base from J, with 7 bases between. The CDR3 is 15 amino acids. Germline V lookup: CDR1 SGHVS, CDR2 FNYEAQ. In nucleotides, the CDR3 is TGTGCCAGCAGCTTAGGCCGGAGGAACACCGGGGAGCTGTTTTTT. Translated, it gives CASSLGRRNTGELFF.

This clone was picked up a small number of times. This chain links TRBV11-2 with TRBJ1-2; D remains ambiguous. The CDR3 extends over 14 amino acids. V was pared by 1 base and J by 6 bases, with 12 bases between. Germline V gene data show CDR1 as SGHAT and CDR2 as FQNNGV. The CDR3 sequence: CASSLAPVPHGYTF. The CDR3 DNA follows: TGTGCCAGCAGCTTAGCTCCGGTCCCTCATGGCTACACCTTC.

About this clone itself: An end of the junction does not agree with germline; a read error may underlie this. This chain links TRBV3-1 (or the pseudogene TRBV3-2) with TRBJ1-1, with D maybe TRBD1 (6 bases). Germline-derived CDR1 and CDR2 are LGHDT and YNNKEL (reference sequence). The CDR3 contains 14 residues. The CDR3 sequence: CASSQLGHNTKAFF. The DNA for the CDR3 is TGTGCCAGCAGCCAATTGGGACACAACACTAAAGCTTTCTTT.

This sequence joins TRBV11-2 and TRBJ2-1; D unresolved. V gave up 2 bases and J gave up 5 bases, with 16 bases separating them. CDR1 is SGHAT and CDR2 is FQNNGV in the germline V gene. The CDR3 has 16 amino acids. The DNA of the CDR3 is TGTGCCAGCAGCTTATCATCGCCTCCGGTCAACAATGAGCAGTTCTTC. Encoded protein: CASSLSSPPVNNEQFF.

The J gene is TRBJ1-4, the V gene TRBV11-2; weak D call: TRBD1 (5 bases). The CDR3 has 14 amino acids. CDR1 is SGHAT, CDR2 FQNNGV, per germline. Trimming took off 4 bases at V and 8 bases at J, with 14 bases between the two ends. The CDR3 DNA follows: TGTGCCAGCAGCTCCCGGGGGATCGGGGAAAAACTGTTTTTT. Translation: CASSSRGIGEKLFF.

The V call is TRBV28, the J call TRBJ2-5; TRBD2 aligns across 8 bases. In germline, CDR1 is MDHEN, CDR2 SYDVKM. The CDR3 runs 17 residues. V lost 6 bases and J lost 3; bases outside the gene matches: 15. As DNA, the CDR3 is TGTGCCAGCAGCCACCATCTTATAGCGGGGAGTGAAGAGACCCAGTACTTC. This sequence encodes CASSHHLIAGSEETQYF.

The rearrangement uses TRBV9 and TRBJ1-1; 9 nucleotides agree with TRBD1. The CDR3 has 15 residues. V was pared by 4 bases and J by 7 bases, with 11 bases of the junction left unmatched. Germline V gene sequence: CDR1 SGDLS, CDR2 YYNGEE. In DNA, the CDR3 is TGTGCCAGCAGCCCGGGGGACAGGGAGTACGGTGAAGCTTTCTTT. This encodes CASSPGDREYGEAFF.

The CDR3 coding sequence is TGTGCCAGCATCCCACCGGACAAATCGTGGACTGAAGCTTTCTTT. It is translated as CASIPPDKSWTEAFF. This chain connects TRBV5-4 to TRBJ1-1; TRBD1 might be the D (5 bases). CDR1 and CDR2 from the germline V gene are SGHNT and YYREEE (reference sequence). Between the trimmed V and J ends, which lost 6 bases and 5 bases, there was a span of 20 bases. The CDR3 consists of 15 residues.